This is a list of T cell receptor beta chains from one sample in a study of T cells in Graves' hyperthyroidism and ophthalmopathy. TCRdb analysed the multiplex PCR reads with MiXCR anew, one entry per CDR3 protein. This table has a few hundred thousand distinct CDR3 sequences, roughly 46% appearing once. The sequencing sample was made of peripheral blood or thyroid tissue (not recorded which). Receptors were obtained from a woman aged 18-29 years with Graves' hyperthyroidism. Each CDR3 is given with its conserved first and last residue. D genes are given only for firm matches. Size tells how often a clone was seen (once, few, many) or the class of an expanded clone, and some rows leave it out.

J gene,V gene,D gene,clone size,CDR3 protein,CDR3 DNA
TRBJ2-3,TRBV19,TRBD2,many,CASSRTSGTQYF,TGTGCCAGTAGTAGGACTAGCGGCACGCAGTATTTT
TRBJ1-1,TRBV2,-,many,CASSEFGGRTEAFF,TGTGCCAGCAGTGAATTTGGGGGGAGGACTGAAGCTTTCTTT
TRBJ2-5,TRBV5-4,-,many,CASSPSRGVETQYF,TGTGCCAGCAGCCCGAGTCGGGGCGTGGAGACCCAGTACTTC
TRBJ2-2,TRBV2,TRBD2,-,CASSESGSSIGELFF,TGTGCCAGCAGTGAAAGCGGGAGTAGTATCGGGGAGCTGTTTTTT
TRBJ2-2,TRBV7-9,-,few,CASSPPLGEGSNTGELFF,TGTGCCAGCAGCCCACCGTTGGGAGAGGGATCGAACACCGGGGAGCTGTTTTTT
TRBJ2-7,TRBV5-1,-,many,CASSSTGGEDEQYF,TGCGCCAGCAGCTCTACGGGCGGGGAGGACGAGCAGTACTTC
TRBJ2-2,TRBV12-3/TRBV12-4,TRBD2,-,CASSFGGGFSYNEQFF,TGTGCCAGCAGTTTCGGGGGAGGGTTCTCCTACAATGAGCAGTTTTTT
TRBJ1-2,TRBV12-3/TRBV12-4,-,many,CASSLSQPEDYGYTF,TGTGCCAGCAGTTTAAGTCAACCAGAAGACTATGGCTACACCTTC
TRBJ2-2,TRBV19,-,few,CASNTLATNTGELFF,TGTGCCAGTAACACTCTAGCGACGAACACCGGGGAGCTGTTTTTT
TRBJ1-4,TRBV6-5,-,-,CASSISGSDGEKLFF,TGTGCCAGCAGTATCTCGGGTTCTGATGGTGAAAAACTGTTTTTT
TRBJ2-5,TRBV6-6,TRBD1,once,CASIKGGGTQYF,TGTGCCAGCATCAAAGGGGGCGGGACCCAGTACTTC
TRBJ2-1,TRBV24-1,TRBD2,-,CATSRREWYNEQFF,TGTGCCACCAGTAGGCGGGAGTGGTACAATGAGCAGTTCTTC
TRBJ1-5,TRBV2,-,-,CASSAGNRNQPQHF,TGTGCCAGCAGTGCTGGGAACCGCAATCAGCCCCAGCATTTT
TRBJ1-5,TRBV20-1,-,many,CSAGEPQHF,TGCAGTGCGGGAGAACCCCAGCATTTT
TRBJ2-7,TRBV12-3/TRBV12-4,TRBD1,many,CASSLGSGQGYEQYF,TGTGCCAGCAGTTTGGGATCAGGACAGGGCTACGAGCAGTACTTC
TRBJ2-5,TRBV29-1,TRBD2,-,CSVEDRTSGRETQYF,TGCAGCGTTGAAGATCGGACTAGCGGGAGGGAGACCCAGTACTTC
TRBJ1-1,TRBV29-1,-,-,CSVEDLGTEAFF,TGCAGCGTTGAAGATCTGGGGACTGAAGCTTTCTTT
TRBJ2-7,TRBV20-1,TRBD2,-,CSRRLAGGVGEQYF,TGCAGTAGAAGACTAGCGGGAGGGGTAGGCGAGCAGTACTTC
TRBJ1-5,TRBV4-2,-,many,CASSQEPGENQPQHF,TGTGCCAGCAGCCAAGAGCCGGGCGAAAATCAGCCCCAGCATTTT
TRBJ2-7,TRBV18,-,many,CASSQGVAEQYF,TGTGCCAGCTCTCAGGGTGTAGCCGAGCAGTACTTC
TRBJ1-1,TRBV4-2,-,-,CASSQEGWGDTEAFF,TGTGCCAGCAGCCAAGAAGGTTGGGGGGACACTGAAGCTTTCTTT
TRBJ1-1,TRBV29-1,-,many,CSVERGPGTEAFF,TGCAGCGTTGAACGGGGGCCGGGCACTGAAGCTTTCTTT
TRBJ1-3,TRBV5-4,-,-,CASSTGGDTIYF,TGTGCCAGCAGCACGGGAGGGGACACCATATATTTT
TRBJ2-2,TRBV20-1,-,few,CSYRTGELFF,TGCAGTTATCGCACCGGGGAGCTGTTTTTT
TRBJ2-7,TRBV9,-,many,CASSPLGQDSYEQYF,TGTGCCAGCAGCCCTTTAGGACAAGATTCCTACGAGCAGTACTTC
TRBJ2-1,TRBV2,-,-,CASSEAISYNEQFF,TGTGCCAGCAGTGAAGCGATCTCCTACAATGAGCAGTTCTTC
TRBJ1-1,TRBV19,-,few,CANPTGHTEAFF,TGTGCCAATCCAACAGGGCACACTGAAGCTTTCTTT
TRBJ2-5,TRBV7-2,-,-,CASSFRLGAETQYF,TGTGCCAGCAGCTTCCGGTTAGGAGCGGAGACCCAGTACTTC
TRBJ2-7,TRBV29-1,-,many,CSVTGGYEQYF,TGCAGCGTGACCGGGGGCTACGAGCAGTACTTC
TRBJ2-7,TRBV11-1,-,once,CASSFRGWYEQYF,TGTGCCAGCAGCTTCCGCGGGTGGTACGAGCAGTACTTC
TRBJ1-4,TRBV15,-,many,CATSREVSGEKLFF,TGTGCCACCAGTCGAGAGGTATCTGGTGAAAAACTGTTTTTT
TRBJ2-3,TRBV7-3,TRBD1,-,CASSDGTGGTDTQYF,TGTGCCAGCAGCGACGGGACAGGGGGCACAGATACGCAGTATTTT
TRBJ1-1,TRBV10-2,-,many,CASSEGPGWSSEAFF,TGCGCCAGCAGTGAGGGCCCGGGATGGAGCTCTGAAGCTTTCTTT
TRBJ2-5,TRBV7-6,TRBD2,-,CASSVRGAGGETQYF,TGTGCCAGCAGCGTTAGGGGGGCGGGAGGTGAGACCCAGTACTTC
TRBJ2-5,TRBV2,-,many,CASSEGVETQYF,TGTGCCAGCAGTGAAGGGGTGGAGACCCAGTACTTC
TRBJ2-7,TRBV10-3,TRBD2,-,CGTSGRDEQYF,TGTGGTACTAGCGGGAGGGACGAGCAGTACTTC
TRBJ2-7,TRBV7-3,TRBD2,many,CASSLSSGSSYEQYF,TGTGCCAGCAGCTTAAGTAGCGGGAGCTCCTACGAGCAGTACTTC
TRBJ1-4,TRBV20-1,TRBD1,-,CSFGQGDEKLFF,TGCAGTTTCGGACAGGGAGATGAAAAACTGTTTTTT
TRBJ2-1,TRBV20-1,TRBD1,-,CSADPGQGDWEEFF,TGCAGTGCGGATCCGGGACAGGGGGACTGGGAGGAGTTCTTC
TRBJ2-2,TRBV7-2,TRBD2,-,CASRGTSDSGELFF,TGTGCCAGCCGTGGGACTAGCGATAGCGGGGAGCTGTTTTTT
TRBJ2-6,TRBV6-5,-,once,CASSYSDSISGANVLTF,TGTGCCAGCAGTTACAGTGATAGCATCTCTGGGGCCAACGTCCTGACTTTC
TRBJ2-7,TRBV30,-,-,CAWSTGHSYEQYF,TGTGCCTGGAGCACGGGACACTCTTACGAGCAGTACTTC
TRBJ2-5,TRBV6-6,-,many,CASRQPGEETQYF,TGTGCCAGCAGACAACCGGGGGAAGAGACCCAGTACTTC
TRBJ1-2,TRBV24-1,-,many,CATSDSGDGYTF,TGTGCCACCAGTGATTCGGGGGACGGCTACACCTTC
TRBJ2-2,TRBV24-1,TRBD2,many,CATSDLGLAGSRTGELFF,TGTGCCACCAGTGATTTAGGGCTAGCGGGTTCGAGAACCGGGGAGCTGTTTTTT
TRBJ1-5,TRBV5-6,-,many,CASSWKGNQPQHF,TGTGCCAGCAGCTGGAAGGGAAATCAGCCCCAGCATTTT
TRBJ1-1,TRBV5-1,TRBD1,-,CASSDTGDTEAFF,TGCGCCAGCAGCGACACAGGGGACACTGAAGCTTTCTTT
TRBJ1-2,TRBV12-3/TRBV12-4,-,many,CASSLPGGGDLYGYTF,TGTGCCAGCAGTTTGCCAGGTGGGGGGGATCTTTATGGCTACACCTTC
TRBJ2-7,TRBV2,-,-,CATEAGTSYEQYF,TGTGCCACCGAGGCCGGGACCTCCTACGAGCAGTACTTC
TRBJ1-5,TRBV29-1,TRBD1,-,CSVRAGGPTNQPQHF,TGCAGCGTTAGGGCAGGGGGCCCGACCAATCAGCCCCAGCATTTT